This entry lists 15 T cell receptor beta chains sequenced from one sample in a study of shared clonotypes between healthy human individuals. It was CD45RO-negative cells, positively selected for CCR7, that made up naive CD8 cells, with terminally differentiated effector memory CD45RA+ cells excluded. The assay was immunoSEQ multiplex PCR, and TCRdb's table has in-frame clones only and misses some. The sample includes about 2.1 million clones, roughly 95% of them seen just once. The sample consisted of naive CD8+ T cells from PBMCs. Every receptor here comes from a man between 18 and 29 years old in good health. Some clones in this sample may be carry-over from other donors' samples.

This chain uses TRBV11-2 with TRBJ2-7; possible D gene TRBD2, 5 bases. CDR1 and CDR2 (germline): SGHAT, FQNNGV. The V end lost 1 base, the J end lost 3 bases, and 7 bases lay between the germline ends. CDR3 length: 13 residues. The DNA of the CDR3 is TGTGCCAGCAGCTTAGCGGGGAACTACGAGCAGTACTTC. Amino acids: CASSLAGNYEQYF.

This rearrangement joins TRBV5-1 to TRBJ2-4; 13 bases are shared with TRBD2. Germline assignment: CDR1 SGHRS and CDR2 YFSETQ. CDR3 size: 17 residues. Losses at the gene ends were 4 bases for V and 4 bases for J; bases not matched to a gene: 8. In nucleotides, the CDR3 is TGCGCCAGCAGCACCGGACTAGCGGGAGTGGGGAAAAACATTCAGTACTTC. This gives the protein CASSTGLAGVGKNIQYF.

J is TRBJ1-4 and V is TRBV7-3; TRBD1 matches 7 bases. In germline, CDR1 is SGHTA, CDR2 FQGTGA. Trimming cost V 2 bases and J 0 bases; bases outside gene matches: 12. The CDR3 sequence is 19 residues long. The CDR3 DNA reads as TGTGCCAGCAGCTTACGGGACAGAGACAATTTTGCAACTAATGAAAAACTGTTTTTT. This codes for CASSLRDRDNFATNEKLFF.

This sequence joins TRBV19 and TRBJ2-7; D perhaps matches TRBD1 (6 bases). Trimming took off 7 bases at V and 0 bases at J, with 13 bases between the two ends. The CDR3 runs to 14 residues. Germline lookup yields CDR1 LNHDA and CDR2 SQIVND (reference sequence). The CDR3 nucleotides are TGTGCCAGTAACACAGGGTTGAGCTCCTACGAGCAGTACTTC. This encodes CASNTGLSSYEQYF.

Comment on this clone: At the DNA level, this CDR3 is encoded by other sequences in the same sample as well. CDR3 amino acids: CASSEASGSSYEQYF. The CDR3 DNA follows: TGTGCCAGCAGTGAGGCTAGCGGGAGCTCCTACGAGCAGTACTTC. This chain links TRBV2 with TRBJ2-7; 10 bases line up with TRBD2. Per the germline V gene, CDR1 is SNHLY and CDR2 is FYNNEI. There are 15 residues in the CDR3. Trimming at V came to 3 bases and at J to 0 bases, leaving 2 bases not matched to a gene. Variable domain in full (rest from reference TRBV2 and TRBJ2-7): EPEVTQTPSHQVTQMGQEVILRCVPISNHLYFYWYRQILGQKVEFLVSFYNNEISEKSEIFDDQFSVERPDGSNFTLKIRSTKLEDSAMYFCASSEASGSSYEQYFGPGTRLTVT.

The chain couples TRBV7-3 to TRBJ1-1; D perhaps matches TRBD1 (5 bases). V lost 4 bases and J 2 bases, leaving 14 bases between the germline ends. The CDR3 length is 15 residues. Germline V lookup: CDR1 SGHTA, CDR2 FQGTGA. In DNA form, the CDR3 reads TGTGCCAGCAGCTCTACACAGGCCCCCAACACTGAAGCTTTCTTT. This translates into CASSSTQAPNTEAFF.

CDR3 nucleotides: TGCAGCGTTGAAGGCTACCCTACTGATCGGTTCTTC. It specifies CSVEGYPTDRFF. The chain is built from TRBV29-1 and TRBJ2-1, with D uncertain. V lost 1 base, J lost 15 bases, and 16 bases lay in between. Germline CDR1 and CDR2: SQVTM and ANQGSEA. This CDR3 is 12 amino acids long.

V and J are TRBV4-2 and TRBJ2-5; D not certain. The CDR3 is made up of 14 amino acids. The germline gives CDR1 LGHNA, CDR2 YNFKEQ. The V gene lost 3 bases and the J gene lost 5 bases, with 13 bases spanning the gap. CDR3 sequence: CASSHGVPTETQYF. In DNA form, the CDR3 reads TGTGCCAGCAGCCATGGTGTTCCCACGGAGACCCAGTACTTC.

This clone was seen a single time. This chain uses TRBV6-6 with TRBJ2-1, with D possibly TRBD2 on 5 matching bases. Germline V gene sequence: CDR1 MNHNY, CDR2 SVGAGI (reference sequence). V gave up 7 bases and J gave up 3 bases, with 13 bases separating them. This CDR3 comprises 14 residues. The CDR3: CASTSEAGYNEQFF. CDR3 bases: TGTGCCAGCACCTCGGAGGCTGGCTACAATGAGCAGTTCTTC.

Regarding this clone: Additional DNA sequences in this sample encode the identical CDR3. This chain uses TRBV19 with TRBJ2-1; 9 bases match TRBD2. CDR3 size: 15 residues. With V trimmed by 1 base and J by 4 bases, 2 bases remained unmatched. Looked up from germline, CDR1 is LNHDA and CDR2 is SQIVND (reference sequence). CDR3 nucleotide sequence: TGTGCCAGTAGTATAGTAGGACTAGCGTACAATGAGCAGTTCTTC. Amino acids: CASSIVGLAYNEQFF.

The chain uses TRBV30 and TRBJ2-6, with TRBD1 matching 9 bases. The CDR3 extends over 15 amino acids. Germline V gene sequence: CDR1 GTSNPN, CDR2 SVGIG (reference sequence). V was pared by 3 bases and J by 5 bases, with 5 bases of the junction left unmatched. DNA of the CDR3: TGTGCCTGGAGCCCCGGGACAGGGAGGGCCAACGTCCTGACTTTC. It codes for CAWSPGTGRANVLTF.

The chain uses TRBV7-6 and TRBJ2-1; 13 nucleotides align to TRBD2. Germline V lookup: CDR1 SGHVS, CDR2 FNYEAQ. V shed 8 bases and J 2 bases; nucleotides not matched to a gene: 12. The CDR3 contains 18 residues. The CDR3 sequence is CASGLAGVQGVPYNEQFF. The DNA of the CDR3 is TGTGCCAGCGGACTAGCGGGAGTCCAGGGGGTCCCCTACAATGAGCAGTTCTTC.

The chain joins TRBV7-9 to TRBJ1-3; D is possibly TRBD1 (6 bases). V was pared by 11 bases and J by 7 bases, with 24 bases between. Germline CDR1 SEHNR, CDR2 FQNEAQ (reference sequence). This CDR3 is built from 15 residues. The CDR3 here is CASGHPDAHPNTIYF. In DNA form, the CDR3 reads TGTGCCTCGGGACATCCGGATGCTCACCCGAACACCATATATTTT.

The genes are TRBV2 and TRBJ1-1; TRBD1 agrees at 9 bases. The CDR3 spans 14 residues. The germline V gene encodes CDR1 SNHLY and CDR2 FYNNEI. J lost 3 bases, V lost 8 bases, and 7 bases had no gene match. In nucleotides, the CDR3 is TGTGCCAGCCTTGACAGGGGGGGAGACACTGAAGCTTTCTTT. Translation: CASLDRGGDTEAFF.

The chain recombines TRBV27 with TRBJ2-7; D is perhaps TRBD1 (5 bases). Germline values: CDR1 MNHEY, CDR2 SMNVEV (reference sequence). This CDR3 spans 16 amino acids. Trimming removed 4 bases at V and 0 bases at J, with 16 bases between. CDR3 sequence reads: CASSWGGSISSYEQYF. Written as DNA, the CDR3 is TGTGCCAGCAGTTGGGGCGGCTCCATAAGCTCCTACGAGCAGTACTTC.